The next 3 T cell receptor beta chains were all read from a single sample in a study of spatial heterogeneity in lung cancer. Broader study findings: Higher tumor mutation counts went along with higher counts of expanded intratumoral alpha and beta TCRs.

Antigen specificity for these receptors is unknown. TCRdb fed the 5' RACE reads into MiXCR, producing one record per CDR3 protein. The table records roughly 3,500 distinct CDR3 sequences, 10% to 15% of them present only once. Specified time point: sample taken at primary tumor resection. The source was lung tumor tissue, collected at surgery. The receptors were sampled from a female donor with early-stage non-small cell lung cancer.

This clonotype is labeled as medium-sized. The V call is TRBV7-9, the J call TRBJ2-1; TRBD2 matches 16 bases. CDR3 length equals 16 residues. Germline V gives CDR1 SEHNR, CDR2 FQNEAQ (reference sequence). Losses at the gene ends were 5 bases for V and 8 bases for J; bases not matched to a gene: 6. The CDR3 spells CASSPGLAGGRDEQFF. CDR3 nucleotide sequence: TGTGCCAGCAGCCCGGGACTAGCGGGAGGGAGGGATGAGCAGTTCTTC.

The chain couples TRBV19 to TRBJ2-6; 10 positions agree with TRBD2. Looked up from germline, CDR1 is LNHDA and CDR2 is SQIVND (reference sequence). V trimming: 7 bases; J trimming: 0 bases; junction bases outside the gene matches: 9. The CDR3 covers 18 residues. The CDR3 region has the DNA TGTGCCAGTACTCTCCTAGCGGGAGCCTTCTCTGGGGCCAACGTCCTGACTTTC. Amino acid sequence: CASTLLAGAFSGANVLTF.

V is TRBV20-1 and J is TRBJ2-1; D may correspond to TRBD1 or TRBD2 (5 bases each). With 0 bases removed from V and 3 bases from J, the gap between germline ends came to 18 bases. The germline V gene encodes CDR1 DFQATT and CDR2 SNEGSKA (reference sequence). The CDR3 sequence is 17 residues long. The CDR3 region is CSAREGTDLSFYNEQFF. Written as DNA, the CDR3 is TGCAGTGCTAGAGAAGGGACCGACCTCTCGTTCTACAATGAGCAGTTCTTC.